These 32 T cell receptor beta chains came from one sample sequenced in a study of regulatory T cells in long-lasting Graves disease. Building of the TCR beta libraries involved iRepertoire HTBI primers and Arm-PCR of CDR3 regions. From the multiplex PCR reads, TCRdb called clonotypes with MiXCR, one entry per CDR3 protein. Of about 310,000 distinct CDR3 sequences listed, more than 15% were seen once; the top ten hold less than 40%. The time point was: newly diagnosed GD, antithyroid drugs for less than 3 months. Extracted PBMC RNA gave rise to the TCR library. Sequencing was performed on peripheral blood mononuclear cells (PBMCs), taken at new diagnosis, from a patient treated with antithyroid drugs. The receptors derive from a female donor with Graves disease.

This clonotype was detected only a few times. A read error is possible here, since a much larger clone lies one base away. The chain uses TRBV12-3 or TRBV12-4 and TRBJ2-3; TRBD1 is a possible D gene (5 bases). This CDR3 has 14 amino acids. The CDR3 region is CASSWQGATDTHYF. The CDR3 nucleotides read TGTGCCAGCAGTTGGCAGGGCGCGACAGATACGCACTATTTT.

A word on this clonotype: A read error may be the cause here, since a much bigger clone is one base away. The gene calls are TRBV6-5 and TRBJ1-4; no firm D call. CDR1 and CDR2 (germline): MNHEY, SVGAGI. The CDR3 is 15 amino acids. CDR3 sequence: CASSYEGSTNGKLFF. The CDR3 DNA follows: TGTGCCAGCAGTTACGAAGGGTCAACTAATGGAAAACTGTTTTTT.

This clonotype was recorded at least ten times. The chain links TRBV20-1 to TRBJ2-3; 12 nucleotides align to TRBD2. The germline V gene encodes CDR1 DFQATT and CDR2 SNEGSKA (reference sequence). The CDR3 extends over 14 amino acids. V shed 6 bases, J shed 4 bases, and the junction held 5 bases outside the gene matches. The DNA of the CDR3 is TGCAGTGCGAGACTAGCGGGAGCGGCAGATACGCAGTATTTT. This gives the protein CSARLAGAADTQYF.

This clonotype appeared a few times. The chain uses TRBV5-1 and TRBJ2-5; D might be TRBD2 (5 bases). Trimming took off 2 bases at V and 4 bases at J, with 12 bases between the two ends. The CDR3 is 14 amino acids. Germline CDR1 is SGHRS and CDR2 is YFSETQ. The CDR3 loop reads CASSLLELGETQYF. The CDR3 nucleotides are TGCGCCAGCAGCTTACTAGAATTGGGAGAGACCCAGTACTTC.

Ten or more counts support this clonotype. The V call is TRBV12-3 or TRBV12-4, the J call TRBJ2-1; D gene unclear. Deletions cut 5 bases from V and 9 bases from J, with 14 bases between. The CDR3 consists of 13 residues. The CDR3 region has the DNA TGTGCCAGCAGTCTTGAGGCGAGAAGTGAGCAGTTCTTC. Residues: CASSLEARSEQFF.

This clonotype was picked up many times. V usage is TRBV29-1 and J usage is TRBJ2-3; 10 nucleotides align to TRBD2. The germline gives CDR1 SQVTM, CDR2 ANQGSEA. V dropped 4 bases and J dropped 5; count of bases not matched to a gene: 15. The CDR3 covers 17 residues. DNA of the CDR3: TGCAGCGTTGTGGCCCCGTCGCAGCGGGAGGGGGAAGATACGCAGTATTTT. It yields the protein CSVVAPSQREGEDTQYF.

In this sample, this clonotype turned up a few times. V usage is TRBV6-1 and J usage is TRBJ1-2; D not resolved. The V and J ends lost 6 bases and 5 bases respectively, with 16 bases between them. The CDR3 totals 14 residues. Germline CDR1 is MNHNS and CDR2 is SASEGT. CDR3 nucleotide sequence: TGTGCCAGCAGAACTATGTCTGGCGGGTATGGCTACACCTTC. Its translation: CASRTMSGGYGYTF.

The chain combines TRBV6-2 or TRBV6-3 with TRBJ2-7; D is uncertain. The germline V gene encodes CDR1 MNHEY and CDR2 SVGEGT. The CDR3 is 14 residues long. Trimming took off 5 bases at V and 2 bases at J, with 13 bases between the two ends. The CDR3, as DNA: TGTGCCAGCAGTCCCCCGTTATACCCCTACGAGCAGTACTTC. It translates to CASSPPLYPYEQYF.

This clonotype was seen ten or more times. The genes are TRBV15 and TRBJ1-2; D call uncertain. This CDR3 is built from 13 residues. V was pared by 8 bases and J by 0 bases, with 10 bases between. Per germline, CDR1 LNHNV and CDR2 YYDKDF (reference sequence). The CDR3 loop is CATSYTTNYGYTF. CDR3 nucleotide sequence: TGTGCCACCTCCTACACCACTAACTATGGCTACACCTTC.

In regard to this clonotype: A much larger clone differs from this one at a single base, so this may be a read error. This sequence joins TRBV19 and TRBJ1-5; no definite D call. CDR1 and CDR2 from the germline V gene are LNHDA and SQIVND (reference sequence). The CDR3 covers 16 residues. CDR3 sequence: CPSSPAGHYSNQPQHF. CDR3 bases: TGTCCCAGTAGTCCCGCGGGCCACTATAGCAATCAGCCCCAGCATTTT.

The chain couples TRBV13 to TRBJ2-3, with D hard to call. CDR1 and CDR2 (germline): PRHDT, FYEKMQ (reference sequence). The CDR3 sequence is 16 residues long. V was cut by 1 base and J by 4 bases, with 15 bases left in between. Written as DNA, the CDR3 is TGTGCCAGCAGCTTAGCCGCCCTAGAAGGAGCAGATACGCAGTATTTT. It encodes CASSLAALEGADTQYF.

This clonotype was observed a handful of times. The V and J genes are TRBV28 and TRBJ1-6; TRBD1 matches at 9 bases. Looked up from germline, CDR1 is MDHEN and CDR2 is SYDVKM. This CDR3 comprises 13 residues. The trim removed 8 bases at V and 9 bases at J, leaving 5 bases unmatched. The CDR3 DNA reads TGTGCCAGCTCCGGGACAGGGTCTTCACCCCTCCACTTT. Residues: CASSGTGSSPLHF.

This clonotype was picked up a small number of times. One end of the junction does not line up with germline, which may come from a read error. The chain carries TRBV6-5 and TRBJ1-4; D is undetermined. Per the germline V gene, CDR1 is MNHEY and CDR2 is SVGAGI. The CDR3 runs 13 residues. In DNA form, the CDR3 reads TGTGCCAGCAGTTACGTGCGGAATGAAGAACTGTTTTTT. Protein: CASSYVRNEELFF.

This clonotype was seen many times. This chain links TRBV2 with TRBJ1-6; perhaps TRBD1 as D (5 bases). With 2 bases removed from V and 9 bases from J, the gap between germline ends came to 11 bases. The germline gives CDR1 SNHLY, CDR2 FYNNEI. This CDR3 region has 14 residues. The CDR3 DNA reads as TGTGCCAGCAGTGAAAGCCCTAGGGGTTCACCCCTCCACTTT. Residues: CASSESPRGSPLHF.

The CDR3 DNA is TGTGCCAGCAGCCAAGATCTAGCCCAGAACAGGGGATTTCGGCAGTTCTTC. Residues: CASSQDLAQNRGFRQFF. The chain employs TRBV11-3 and TRBJ2-1, with 7 positions matching TRBD1. Germline V gene lookup returns CDR1 SGHNT and CDR2 YENEEA. The CDR3 loop spans 17 amino acids. V dropped 5 bases and J dropped 12; count of bases not matched to a gene: 22.

V usage is TRBV2 and J usage is TRBJ2-7, with D unclear. The CDR3 spans 14 residues. Germline V gene sequence: CDR1 SNHLY, CDR2 FYNNEI. V was trimmed by 4 bases and J by 1 base, leaving 11 bases between them. The CDR3 sequence: CASSVRLLSYEQYF. The CDR3 DNA reads as TGTGCCAGCAGTGTACGGCTTCTATCCTACGAGCAGTACTTC.

This clonotype came up a few times. The chain joins TRBV20-1 to TRBJ2-1; 11 bases align to TRBD2. This CDR3 region has 17 residues. Looked up from germline, CDR1 is DFQATT and CDR2 is SNEGSKA (reference sequence). The ends lost 4 bases at V and 8 bases at J; junction bases unmatched: 16. This CDR3 is CSANTGGLAATADEQFF. CDR3 nucleotide sequence: TGCAGTGCTAATACTGGGGGACTAGCGGCGACGGCAGATGAGCAGTTCTTC.

The chain joins TRBV6-1 to TRBJ2-7; TRBD1 is a possible D gene (6 bases). Germline V gene sequence: CDR1 MNHNS, CDR2 SASEGT. CDR3 length: 17 amino acids. The ends were cut back, 4 bases at V and 2 bases at J, with 21 bases in the middle. CDR3 DNA: TGTGCCAGCAGTGTCGCTTGGGGGCCCTCTACCCCCTACGAGCAGTACTTC. This translates into CASSVAWGPSTPYEQYF.

The V and J genes are TRBV20-1 and TRBJ1-1, with D unclear. The CDR3 has 15 amino acids. CDR1 and CDR2 (germline): DFQATT, SNEGSKA (reference sequence). V was shortened by 5 bases and J by 0 bases, with 16 bases between the two germline ends. Written as DNA, the CDR3 is TGCAGTGCTGCCAGGTTTTTCGGAATGAACACTGAAGCTTTCTTT. Residues: CSAARFFGMNTEAFF.

This clonotype was observed at least ten times. This chain links TRBV10-3 with TRBJ1-6, with D hard to call. This CDR3 is built from 12 residues. V was clipped by 3 bases and J by 5 bases, with 2 bases between them. Per germline, CDR1 ENHRY and CDR2 SYGVKD. CDR3 bases: TGTGCCATCAGTGATCATAATTCACCCCTCCACTTT. This translates into CAISDHNSPLHF.

A note on this clonotype: It may be a read error: a sequence one base away is much more abundant. The V call is TRBV10-3, the J call TRBJ2-1, with 9 bases lining up with TRBD2. Germline-derived CDR1 and CDR2 are ENHRY and SYGVKD. With V trimmed by 7 bases and J by 3 bases, 13 bases remained unmatched. The CDR3 loop spans 17 amino acids. The CDR3 DNA is TGTGCCATCAAGGCTAGCGGGACAAGACTGGGCTACAATGAGCAGTTCTTC. This encodes CAIKASGTRLGYNEQFF.

This clonotype has ten or more counts. The chain uses TRBV19 and TRBJ2-7; 8 bases line up with TRBD1. Trimming removed 5 bases from V and 0 bases from J; junction bases left unmatched: 9. Germline CDR1 is LNHDA and CDR2 is SQIVND (reference sequence). The CDR3 totals 16 residues. CDR3 bases: TGTGCCAGTAGTGTTCAAGGACAGGGCTTCTCCTACGAGCAGTACTTC. Translating it yields CASSVQGQGFSYEQYF. Together with reference TRBV19 and TRBJ2-7, the CDR3 gives the full variable domain: DGGITQSPKYLFRKEGQNVTLSCEQNLNHDAMYWYRQDPGQGLRLIYYSQIVNDFQKGDIAEGYSVSREKKESFPLTVTSAQKNPTAFYLCASSVQGQGFSYEQYFGPGTRLTVT.

Worth noting for this clonotype: A much larger clonotype is one base distant, so this may be a read error. The CDR3 carries no conserved terminal phenylalanine or tryptophan, so it likely arises from a read error. This CDR3 reads CASSLALAGGPREQFY. The CDR3 DNA is TGTGCCAGCAGCTTAGCGCTAGCGGGAGGGCCCAGAGAGCAGTTCTAC. V and J are TRBV7-8 and TRBJ2-1; 12 bases fit TRBD2. V trimming: 0 bases; J trimming: 10 bases; junction bases outside the gene matches: 7. This CDR3 contains 16 residues. The germline gives CDR1 SGHVS, CDR2 FQNEAQ.

This rearrangement joins TRBV12-3 or TRBV12-4 to TRBJ2-1, with 14 positions matching TRBD2. Losses at the gene ends were 4 bases for V and 6 bases for J; bases not matched to a gene: 11. CDR3 size: 18 residues. The CDR3 DNA reads as TGTGCCAGCAGTTCCTCTCGACTAGCGGGAGGGGTGCGCAATGAGCAGTTCTTC. Its translation is CASSSSRLAGGVRNEQFF.

There are many counts of this clonotype. This chain uses TRBV20-1 with TRBJ2-2, with TRBD1 identical over 9 bases. Germline V gene lookup returns CDR1 DFQATT and CDR2 SNEGSKA (reference sequence). The J segment lost 3 bases and the V segment lost 4 bases, leaving 3 bases of the junction unmatched. There are 14 residues in the CDR3. CDR3 coding DNA: TGCAGTGCTAAACAGGGGGCAGACACCGGGGAGCTGTTTTTT. Its translation is CSAKQGADTGELFF.

The sample holds many counts of this clonotype. The chain recombines TRBV18 with TRBJ2-5; D may match TRBD1 or TRBD2 (5 bases each). V was shortened by 2 bases and J by 5 bases, with 9 bases between the two germline ends. From germline, CDR1 is KGHSH and CDR2 LQKENI. The CDR3 extends over 13 amino acids. CDR3 in DNA: TGTGCCAGCTCACCAGGGGACCGGGAGACCCAGTACTTC. It translates to CASSPGDRETQYF. Filled out from reference TRBV18 and TRBJ2-5, the complete variable domain reads NAGVMQNPRHLVRRRGQEARLRCSPMKGHSHVYWYRQLPEEGLKFMVYLQKENIIDESGMPKERFSAEFPKEGPSILRIQQVVRGDSAAYFCASSPGDRETQYFGPGTRLLVL.

This clonotype has at least ten counts. V gene TRBV6-2 or TRBV6-3 combines with J gene TRBJ2-7; possible D gene TRBD1, 5 bases. The CDR3 totals 14 residues. The ends were cut back, 2 bases at V and 0 bases at J, with 8 bases in the middle. In germline, CDR1 is MNHEY, CDR2 SVGEGT. In DNA, the CDR3 is TGTGCCAGCAGTTACGATCAGGGCTCCTACGAGCAGTACTTC. Its translation is CASSYDQGSYEQYF.

This clonotype came up a few times. A far larger clone is a single base away, which makes a read error likely. V and J are TRBV11-2 and TRBJ2-5; the D is unclear. The V end was cut by 6 bases, the J end by 13 bases, with 15 bases between. The CDR3 spans 11 residues. Per germline, CDR1 SGHAT and CDR2 FQNNGV. CDR3 loop: CASSGEARAYF. The CDR3, as DNA: TGTGCCAGCAGTGGTGAAGCTCGGGCGTACTTC.

Many counts were recorded for this clonotype. The gene calls are TRBV19 and TRBJ1-1, with D unresolved. Trimming pared 4 bases from V and 6 bases from J, leaving 12 bases between. Per the germline V gene, CDR1 is LNHDA and CDR2 is SQIVND (reference sequence). The CDR3 extends over 13 amino acids. The CDR3 reads CASSKGKAAEAFF. CDR3 bases: TGTGCCAGTAGTAAAGGGAAAGCGGCTGAAGCTTTCTTT.

The chain uses TRBV4-1 and TRBJ2-5; D not resolved. Germline-derived CDR1 and CDR2 are MGHRA and YSYEKL. The CDR3 loop spans 14 amino acids. Trimming stripped 4 bases from V and 5 bases from J, with 14 bases between. CDR3 region: CASSLPQVVETQYF. The CDR3, as DNA: TGCGCCAGCAGCCTCCCCCAGGTTGTGGAGACCCAGTACTTC.

This clonotype was picked up many times. This chain joins TRBV6-1 and TRBJ1-1; the match to TRBD1 covers 9 bases. V lost 3 bases, J lost 3 bases, and 8 bases stayed unmatched. Looked up from germline, CDR1 is MNHNS and CDR2 is SASEGT. The CDR3 is 16 residues long. The CDR3: CASSDPGQGWDTEAFF. CDR3 nucleotides: TGTGCCAGCAGTGACCCGGGACAGGGCTGGGACACTGAAGCTTTCTTT.

Note on this clonotype: This could be a read error, since a much larger clone is one nucleotide away. The chain employs TRBV14 and TRBJ2-5; maybe TRBD2 (6 bases). V lost 1 base to trimming and J lost 7 bases, with 16 bases between them. CDR3 size: 15 residues. Germline lookup yields CDR1 SGHDN and CDR2 FVKESK. The CDR3 reads CASSQGGTGKGTQYF. The CDR3 region has the DNA TGTGCCAGCAGCCAAGGCGGGACTGGGAAAGGGACCCAGTACTTC.